The sequence of this TCR beta chain was determined in a study of a mutant IDH1 vaccine in newly diagnosed glioma (dated by TCRdb to 2020 to 2023). For the wider study: Of the roughly 33 treated patients, about 62% were male and around 40% were female, and the mean age was roughly 40 years. Longitudinal TCRB deep sequencing was done for roughly 23 treated patients, wherever samples were available for exploratory analyses. Peripheral blood samples were drawn at six visits, namely V03 (baseline), V05, V07, V10, V12 and V13. Before enrollment, most patients had been given radiochemotherapy with temozolomide as standard therapy, while the rest had received either radiotherapy alone or temozolomide alone. What the authors observed across the whole study: The authors noted that analyses of patient blood samples could not be reproduced because of sample limitations. Immune responses induced by the vaccine were seen in approximately 93% of patients across multiple MHC alleles. Pseudoprogression appeared unrelated to alterations in the top peripheral T cell clonotypes detected by TCRB sequencing. Selection of PBMC samples for TCRB deep sequencing was based on availability.

The time point label corresponds to: baseline, week 1 (first vaccination visit). The treatment or condition label, read with the paper, signifies: pre-vaccination baseline after standard-of-care therapy. Donors had newly diagnosed WHO grade 3 or 4 IDH1-mutant astrocytomas with loss of nuclear ATRX. The samples were drawn from NOA16, a multicentre, single-arm, open-label phase I trial in Germany that tested a mutant IDH1 peptide vaccine in humans for the first time. Blood drawn at visit V03 was used as the baseline sample for immunogenicity testing. Genomic DNA for TCRB sequencing was isolated from EDTA blood with the DNeasy Blood and Tissue Kit. Trimming removed 0 bases from V and 4 bases from J, leaving 16 bases between the germline ends. From the cysteine through the phenylalanine, the CDR3 covers 17 amino acids. Just CDR3 DNA is preserved here, 51 bases in frame from base 1. CDR1 and CDR2, looked up from the germline V gene, are KGHSH and LQKENI.

About this clone itself: Its recognized antigen is unknown. No quality values exist for individual bases; no much larger clone is one base distant.

The method was the immunoSEQ multiplex PCR assay. Rearranged TCR beta chain sequences were amplified with the hsTCRB Kit following the manufacturer's protocol. Sequencing of TCRB libraries was carried out on an Illumina MiSeq. Concerning the study's data processing: Demultiplexing, trimming and gene mapping were performed with the kit vendor's proprietary platform. TCRdb mirrors the immuneACCESS table, restricted to in-frame sequences. Some clones are absent from its copies; in checked studies, under half trace to an unresolved V gene, and the reason for the others is unknown. The DNA gave D and trimming, while V, J and clone size come from that table. The sample profile shows approximately 70,000 clones; 79% of them were found once. Together, the top ten hold about 7.5% of the sample.

This TCR derives from a man aged 45-65 years with glioma. This sequence uses TRBV18 and TRBJ1-5, with the D segment identity uncertain. The sequenced sample was PBMCs, obtained from a glioma patient treated with radiotherapy, temozolomide or both. The nucleotide sequence is TGTGCCAGCTCACCACCAGGGCCCGGGGTCCAAAATCAGCCCCAGCATTTT. Its coded protein is CASSPPGPGVQNQPQHF. Supplemented by the reference TRBV18 and TRBJ1-5 proteins around the CDR3, the complete variable domain is NAGVMQNPRHLVRRRGQEARLRCSPMKGHSHVYWYRQLPEEGLKFMVYLQKENIIDESGMPKERFSAEFPKEGPSILRIQQVVRGDSAAYFCASSPPGPGVQNQPQHFGDGTRLSIL.